The rows below give T cell receptor beta chains drawn from one sample of a study of cytomegalovirus exposure and HLA in healthy donors. Sequenced by immunoSEQ multiplex PCR; TCRdb stores in-frame clones only, minus some. The sample yields approximately 260,000 clones, about 90% seen once. Sequencing input: PBMCs. These receptor sequences come from a woman younger than 45 in good health and CMV-seropositive. The CDR3 runs from the conserved cysteine through the conserved F or W. The D gene is left open where the match is weak. Some rows mark clone size as missing; the rest say once, few, many or name a class of expanded clone.

size: -; V: TRBV5-1; J: TRBJ2-1; D: -; DNA: TGCGCCAGCAGCCTTCAGGGAGAGCAGTTCTTC; CDR3: CASSLQGEQFF
size: -; V: TRBV27; J: TRBJ2-7; D: -; DNA: TGTGCCAGCAGTTTATCGATGCAGGGTCAGCAGCCCTACGAGCAGTACTTC; CDR3: CASSLSMQGQQPYEQYF
size: -; V: TRBV4-1; J: TRBJ2-3; D: -; DNA: TGCGCCAGCAGCACAACAGAAACAGATACGCAGTATTTT; CDR3: CASSTTETDTQYF
size: -; V: TRBV4-1; J: TRBJ1-2; D: -; DNA: TGCGCCAGCAGCCAAGATACAGGCGGCCCCGGGGGCTACACCTTC; CDR3: CASSQDTGGPGGYTF
size: few; V: TRBV6-6; J: TRBJ1-2; D: TRBD1; DNA: TGTGCCAGCAGGCCGACAGGGGCCGGTTATGGCTACACCTTC; CDR3: CASRPTGAGYGYTF
size: -; V: TRBV4-1; J: TRBJ1-1; D: TRBD1; DNA: TGCGCCAGCAGCCATCGATCCGGGACAGGGGCGCGGAACACTGAAGCTTTCTTT; CDR3: CASSHRSGTGARNTEAFF
size: once; V: TRBV6-1; J: TRBJ2-7; D: -; DNA: TGTGCCAGCAGTGATCCCGGGACTCCGACCTACGAGCAGTACTTC; CDR3: CASSDPGTPTYEQYF
size: -; V: TRBV6-1; J: TRBJ1-1; D: -; DNA: TGTGCCAGCAGTGAAAGGGGGGGGAACACTGAAGCTTTCTTT; CDR3: CASSERGGNTEAFF
size: -; V: TRBV4-2; J: TRBJ1-2; D: TRBD1; DNA: TGTGCCAGCAGCCAAGACGAAGACAGGGCCCTTTATGGCTACACCTTC; CDR3: CASSQDEDRALYGYTF
size: -; V: TRBV30; J: TRBJ2-1; D: TRBD2; DNA: TGTGCCTGGAGTGTCCCTGGGACTAGCGGGAGAAACCAGCAGTTCTTC; CDR3: CAWSVPGTSGRNQQFF
size: -; V: TRBV5-1; J: TRBJ1-4; D: TRBD1; DNA: TGCGCCAGCAGCGGACAGGGGGCGAGTGAAAAACTGTTTTTT; CDR3: CASSGQGASEKLFF
size: -; V: TRBV6-5; J: TRBJ1-2; D: TRBD1; DNA: TGTGCCAGCAAACTTAACAGGGGGCCCGGCTATGGCTACACCTTC; CDR3: CASKLNRGPGYGYTF
size: -; V: TRBV5-1; J: TRBJ2-5; D: TRBD2; DNA: TGCGCCAGCAGCTCCATACCTTCAAGCGGGAGGGTAGGGGAGACCCAGTACTTC; CDR3: CASSSIPSSGRVGETQYF
size: -; V: TRBV5-5; J: TRBJ2-1; D: -; DNA: TGTGCCAGCAGCTTGGCCGGATTCCAGGAGGAGTTCTTC; CDR3: CASSLAGFQEEFF
size: -; V: TRBV28; J: TRBJ2-1; D: TRBD2; DNA: TGTGCCAGCAGTCTTAGCGGGAAGTCCAACGGGATGAATGAGCAGTTCTTC; CDR3: CASSLSGKSNGMNEQFF
size: -; V: TRBV25-1; J: TRBJ1-3; D: -; DNA: TGTGCCAGCAGTGAATGGCGGGGAGGTGGAAACACCATATATTTT; CDR3: CASSEWRGGGNTIYF